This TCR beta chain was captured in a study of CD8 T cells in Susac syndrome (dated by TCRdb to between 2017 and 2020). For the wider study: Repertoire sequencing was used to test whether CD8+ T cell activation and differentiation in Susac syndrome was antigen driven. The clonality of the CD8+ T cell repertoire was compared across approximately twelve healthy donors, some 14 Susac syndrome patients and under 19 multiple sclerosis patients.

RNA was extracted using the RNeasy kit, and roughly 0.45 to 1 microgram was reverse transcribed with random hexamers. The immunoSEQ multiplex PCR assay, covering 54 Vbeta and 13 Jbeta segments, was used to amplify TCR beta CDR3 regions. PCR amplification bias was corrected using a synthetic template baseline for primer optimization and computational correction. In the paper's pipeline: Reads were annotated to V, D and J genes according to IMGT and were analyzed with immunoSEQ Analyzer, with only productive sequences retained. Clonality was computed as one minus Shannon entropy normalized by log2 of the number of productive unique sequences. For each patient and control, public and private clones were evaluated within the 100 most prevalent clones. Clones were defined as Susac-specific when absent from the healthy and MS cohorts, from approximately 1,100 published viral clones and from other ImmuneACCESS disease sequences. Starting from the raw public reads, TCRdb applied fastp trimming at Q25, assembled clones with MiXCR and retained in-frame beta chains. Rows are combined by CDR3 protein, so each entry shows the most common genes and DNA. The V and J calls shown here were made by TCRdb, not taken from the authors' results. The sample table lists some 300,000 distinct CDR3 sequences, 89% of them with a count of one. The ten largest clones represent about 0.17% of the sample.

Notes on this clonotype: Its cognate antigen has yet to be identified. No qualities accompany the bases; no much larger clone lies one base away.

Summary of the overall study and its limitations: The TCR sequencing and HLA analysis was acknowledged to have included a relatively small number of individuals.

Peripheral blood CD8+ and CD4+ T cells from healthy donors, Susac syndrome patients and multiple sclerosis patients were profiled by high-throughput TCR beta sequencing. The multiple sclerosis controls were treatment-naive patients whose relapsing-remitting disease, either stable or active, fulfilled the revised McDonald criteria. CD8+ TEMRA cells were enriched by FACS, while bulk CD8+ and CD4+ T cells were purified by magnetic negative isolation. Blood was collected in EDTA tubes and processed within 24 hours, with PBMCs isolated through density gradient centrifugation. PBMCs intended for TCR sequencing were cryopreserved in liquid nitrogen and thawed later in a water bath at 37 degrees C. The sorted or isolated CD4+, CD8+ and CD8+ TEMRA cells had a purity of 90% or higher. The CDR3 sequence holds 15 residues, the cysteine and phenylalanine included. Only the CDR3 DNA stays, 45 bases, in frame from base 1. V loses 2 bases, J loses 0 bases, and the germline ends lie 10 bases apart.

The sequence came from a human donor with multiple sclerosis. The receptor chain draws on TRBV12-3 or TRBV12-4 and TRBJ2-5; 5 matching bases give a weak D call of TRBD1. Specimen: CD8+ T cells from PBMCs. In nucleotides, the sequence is TGTGCCAGCAGTTTATTCTCAGGGTACCAAGAGACCCAGTACTTC. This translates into CASSLFSGYQETQYF.